This T cell receptor (beta chain) was identified during a study of T-cell memory formation after mild COVID-19. Points on this clonotype: Its antigen is not known.

TCRdb reprocessed the 5' RACE reads via MiXCR and lists one record per CDR3 protein. This table holds over 250,000 distinct CDR3 sequences, 15% to 20% found once. Study observations and caveats: Clones contracting across day 15 to 85 had a balanced CD4/CD8 profile; later expanding clones leaned CD4+.

The CDR3 has 11 amino acids. Germline loops: CDR1 MNHNY, CDR2 SVGAGI (reference sequence). V gave up 6 bases and J gave up 9 bases, with 9 bases separating them. This receptor was obtained from a man between 18 and 35 years old who had mild COVID-19 (a few samples of this study predate the infection). Cell type and time point are not known. The chain employs TRBV6-6 and TRBJ2-1, with D unresolved. The sequenced material came from PBMCs or a T cell subset sorted from them (not recorded which). Here the CDR3 reads CASSNPSEQFF. The CDR3 nucleotides are TGTGCCAGCAGCAACCCCTCTGAGCAGTTCTTC.